Below are 18 T cell receptor beta chains sequenced from a single sample in a study of T cells in localized non-small cell lung cancer. Assay used: immunoSEQ multiplex PCR; TCRdb lists only in-frame clones, some missing. The table has 25,000 to 40,000 clones, about 82% seen once; the top ten hold more than 15%. Material: peripheral blood, obtained before any cancer treatment. The receptor source for this set is a male donor older than 55 with stage III squamous cell lung carcinoma.

This sequence joins TRBV4-1 and TRBJ2-1; no definite D call. The V gene's germline CDR1 is MGHRA and CDR2 YSYEKL. V lost 5 bases, J lost 8 bases, and 16 bases lay in between. This CDR3 comprises 14 residues. The CDR3 sequence is CASSSQPSGYEQFF. CDR3 bases: TGCGCCAGCAGCTCTCAACCATCCGGGTATGAGCAGTTCTTC.

The rearrangement links TRBV6-6 to TRBJ1-2; a weak D match, TRBD1 (5 bases). This CDR3 is 11 amino acids long. From germline, CDR1 is MNHNY and CDR2 SVGAGI (reference sequence). V was pared by 4 bases and J by 7 bases, with 7 bases between. The CDR3 loop is CASSSRVGYTF. CDR3 in DNA: TGTGCCAGCAGTTCCAGGGTTGGCTACACCTTC.

The rearrangement links TRBV2 to TRBJ1-3; D may be TRBD1 (6 bases). The CDR3 totals 14 residues. From germline, CDR1 is SNHLY and CDR2 FYNNEI. The V end was cut by 9 bases, the J end by 1 base, with 13 bases between. CDR3 in amino acids: CASALGTSGNTIYF. The CDR3 nucleotides read TGTGCCAGTGCGCTGGGGACATCTGGAAACACCATATATTTT.

This clone was detected only once. The junction departs from germline at one end; a sequencing error may be responsible. The V and J genes are TRBV9 and TRBJ2-1, with a possible D match to TRBD2 (6 bases). CDR3 length equals 14 residues. Germline V gene sequence: CDR1 SGDLS, CDR2 YYNGEE. The CDR3 loop is CASGVGTYYSEQFF. CDR3 in DNA: TGTGCCAGCGGCGTAGGGACTTACTATAGTGAGCAGTTCTTC.

J is TRBJ2-1 and V is TRBV11-2; the D is unclear. Germline V gives CDR1 SGHAT, CDR2 FQNNGV. Trimming removed 5 bases from V and 4 bases from J, with 15 bases in between. The CDR3 spans 15 residues. The chain's CDR3 is CASSVSQGPYNEQFF. In DNA form, the CDR3 reads TGTGCCAGCAGCGTTAGCCAAGGGCCATACAATGAGCAGTTCTTC.

The chain carries TRBV29-1 and TRBJ1-2; a possible D gene is TRBD1 (5 bases). Trimming took 1 base from V and 1 from J, leaving 13 bases between them. This CDR3 spans 15 amino acids. From germline, CDR1 is SQVTM and CDR2 ANQGSEA. DNA for the CDR3: TGCAGCGTTGAAGGGTCTGGGGCGGTTAACTATGGCTACACCTTC. Translated: CSVEGSGAVNYGYTF. The full variable domain, with the rest looked up from reference TRBV29-1 and TRBJ1-2, is SAVISQKPSRDICQRGTSLTIQCQVDSQVTMMFWYRQQPGQSLTLIATANQGSEATYESGFVIDKFPISRPNLTFSTLTVSNMSPEDSSIYLCSVEGSGAVNYGYTFGSGTRLTVV.

In its sample, this clone was seen a few times. The V gene is TRBV5-1, the J gene TRBJ2-7; 9 bases fit TRBD2. V trimming: 1 base; J trimming: 7 bases; junction bases outside the gene matches: 6. Germline assignment: CDR1 SGHRS and CDR2 YFSETQ. This CDR3 contains 14 residues. The CDR3 reads CASSLTVAGVEQYF. In nucleotides, the CDR3 is TGCGCCAGCAGCTTGACTGTAGCGGGAGTAGAGCAGTACTTC.

The CDR3 loop reads CASSLENGAYEQYF. DNA of the CDR3: TGTGCCAGCAGTTTAGAGAACGGAGCCTACGAGCAGTACTTC. J is TRBJ2-7 and V is TRBV28; D gene uncertain. The CDR3 is 14 residues long. Germline loops: CDR1 MDHEN, CDR2 SYDVKM. Trimming took off 2 bases at V and 2 bases at J, with 10 bases between the two ends. Full variable domain (missing parts from reference TRBV28 and TRBJ2-7): DVKVTQSSRYLVKRTGEKVFLECVQDMDHENMFWYRQDPGLGLRLIYFSYDVKMKEKGDIPEGYSVSREKKERFSLILESASTNQTSMYLCASSLENGAYEQYFGPGTRLTVT.

The rearrangement uses TRBV7-9 and TRBJ1-2; possible D gene TRBD1, 5 bases. The germline CDR1 and CDR2 sequences are SEHNR and FQNEAQ (reference sequence). Trimming shortened V by 1 base and J by 8 bases, and 14 bases separated the two germline ends. The CDR3 covers 14 residues. As DNA, the CDR3 is TGTGCCAGCAGCTTAGGGTCAGGGTCGGAGGGCTACACCTTC. The encoded protein is CASSLGSGSEGYTF.

V and J are TRBV29-1 and TRBJ2-7; D possibly matches TRBD1 or TRBD2 (5 bases each). The germline gives CDR1 SQVTM, CDR2 ANQGSEA. Between the trimmed V and J ends, which lost 3 bases and 8 bases, there was a span of 14 bases. The CDR3 covers 12 residues. The CDR3 sequence: CSVDEEVGQQYF. In DNA, the CDR3 is TGCAGCGTTGATGAGGAAGTGGGACAGCAGTACTTC.

The V gene is TRBV18, the J gene TRBJ2-2, with D perhaps assigned TRBD1 or TRBD2 (5 bases each). This CDR3 is built from 16 residues. Germline V CDR1 and CDR2: KGHSH, LQKENI. V lost 3 bases and J 1 base, leaving 12 bases between the germline ends. The CDR3, as DNA: TGTGCCAGCTCACCTCCCGGGACCCGGAACACCGGGGAGCTGTTTTTT. This encodes CASSPPGTRNTGELFF.

V usage is TRBV27 and J usage is TRBJ2-1, with D perhaps TRBD2 (5 bases). This CDR3 comprises 15 residues. Trimming took 3 bases from V and 6 from J, leaving 15 bases between them. In germline, CDR1 is MNHEY, CDR2 SMNVEV (reference sequence). The CDR3 protein is CASSFSRLEGNEQFF. As DNA, the CDR3 is TGTGCCAGCAGTTTCTCGCGGCTAGAGGGCAATGAGCAGTTCTTC.

This chain connects TRBV28 to TRBJ1-2; 9 nucleotides line up with TRBD1. V was clipped by 3 bases and J by 4 bases; unmatched bases: 3. Germline V gene sequence: CDR1 MDHEN, CDR2 SYDVKM. The CDR3 has 14 residues. DNA for the CDR3: TGTGCCAGCAGTTTCGCGGGACAGGGCTATGGCTACACCTTC. As protein: CASSFAGQGYGYTF.

CDR3 coding DNA: TGTGCCAGCAGTTTCAAGGGGGGCATGGACGAGCAGTACTTC. The encoded protein is CASSFKGGMDEQYF. V is TRBV6-5 and J is TRBJ2-7; D could derive from TRBD1 or TRBD2 (6 bases each). Germline CDR1 MNHEY, CDR2 SVGAGI. V lost 4 bases and J lost 5, with 15 bases in between. This CDR3 contains 14 residues.

This clone turned up a few times. This chain joins TRBV19 and TRBJ2-2, with D possibly TRBD1 on 5 matching bases. The CDR3 is 14 residues long. The V end lost 3 bases, the J end lost 4 bases, and 9 bases lay between the germline ends. In germline, CDR1 is LNHDA, CDR2 SQIVND (reference sequence). CDR3 sequence reads: CASSIARATGELFF. The CDR3 DNA reads as TGTGCCAGTAGTATTGCCAGGGCCACCGGGGAGCTGTTTTTT.

The chain joins TRBV6-1 to TRBJ2-1; D is ambiguous. Trimming cost V 5 bases and J 9 bases, with 8 bases left between them. CDR3 length equals 11 residues. Germline loops: CDR1 MNHNS, CDR2 SASEGT. The CDR3 bases are TGTGCCAGCAGTATGAGCTCTGAGCAGTTCTTC. Protein sequence: CASSMSSEQFF.

J is TRBJ1-5 and V is TRBV6-5; the D gene is possibly TRBD1 (6 bases). The germline gives CDR1 MNHEY, CDR2 SVGAGI. The CDR3 covers 13 residues. The V and J ends lost 6 bases and 4 bases respectively, with 10 bases between them. CDR3 amino acids: CASRLRGNQPQHF. Here the CDR3 DNA reads TGTGCCAGCAGGCTCAGGGGAAATCAGCCCCAGCATTTT.

There are a few counts of this clone. The chain combines TRBV6-1 with TRBJ1-2; weak D call: TRBD1 (5 bases). This CDR3 contains 12 residues. The V gene lost 6 bases and the J gene lost 7 bases, with 12 bases spanning the gap. Looked up from germline, CDR1 is MNHNS and CDR2 is SASEGT. CDR3 sequence reads: CASSSGTLGYTF. The CDR3 DNA follows: TGTGCCAGCAGCTCCGGGACGCTTGGCTACACCTTC.